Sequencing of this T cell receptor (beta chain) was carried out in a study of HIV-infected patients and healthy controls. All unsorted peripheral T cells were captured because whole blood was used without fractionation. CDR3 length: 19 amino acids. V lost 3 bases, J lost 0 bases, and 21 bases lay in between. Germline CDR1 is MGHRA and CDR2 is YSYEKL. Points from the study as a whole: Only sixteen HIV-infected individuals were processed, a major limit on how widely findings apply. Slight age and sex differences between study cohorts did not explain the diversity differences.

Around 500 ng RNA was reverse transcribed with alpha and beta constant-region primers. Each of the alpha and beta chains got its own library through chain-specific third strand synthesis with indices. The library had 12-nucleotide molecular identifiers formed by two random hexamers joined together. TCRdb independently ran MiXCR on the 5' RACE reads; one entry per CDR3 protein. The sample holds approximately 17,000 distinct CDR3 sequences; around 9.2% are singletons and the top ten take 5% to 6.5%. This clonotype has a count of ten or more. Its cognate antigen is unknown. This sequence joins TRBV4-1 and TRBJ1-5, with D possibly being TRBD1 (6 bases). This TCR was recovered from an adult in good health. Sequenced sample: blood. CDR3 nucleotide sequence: TGCGCCAGCAGCCACCCTCCGGGGGCGGGGATGAGTAGCAATCAGCCCCAGCATTTT. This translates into CASSHPPGAGMSSNQPQHF.